This T cell receptor (beta chain) was sequenced for a study of cytomegalovirus exposure and HLA in healthy donors. Study-level findings and limits: Available immune exposure information covered CMV serostatus only. Rare TCR sequences dominated, though some public TCRs recurred in many donors. After further analysis at a later stage, 16,951 TCR beta sequences were associated with HLA alleles at 0.05 false discovery rate. The authors later found HLA-associated TCR beta chains more clonally expanded than equally common others.

60 Vbeta and 13 Jbeta primers were used in PCR. The protocol was immunoSEQ multiplex PCR, while the TCRdb copy is restricted to in-frame clones and leaves out a portion. Here the sample spans roughly 140,000 clones, over 75% being singletons. V dropped 4 bases and J dropped 2 bases, with 12 bases sitting between them. CDR1 is MDHEN, CDR2 SYDVKM, per germline. The CDR3 runs 15 residues. Points on this clone: Its antigen is not identified.

Sequences were obtained from PBMCs. V gene TRBV28 combines with J gene TRBJ2-1; weak D call: TRBD2 (6 bases). The sequence derives from a female donor in good health and CMV-seronegative. CDR3 DNA: TGTGCCAGCAGTTCGTGGCTAGCGACCTACAATGAGCAGTTCTTC. The encoded protein is CASSSWLATYNEQFF.